Below, one T cell receptor beta chain is given with its context. The data derive from a study of blood T cell repertoires in COVID-19. The table came from immunoSEQ multiplex PCR; TCRdb's copy has only in-frame clones and leaves some out. The sample lists 200,000 to 300,000 clones, under 85% occurring once. CDR1 and CDR2 (germline): LNHDA, SQIVND (reference sequence). The ends lost 3 bases at V and 7 bases at J; junction bases unmatched: 3. This CDR3 is built from 14 residues. Sequencing was performed on peripheral blood. The chain is built from TRBV19 and TRBJ1-6; 7 nucleotides agree with TRBD1. The sequence derives from a human donor in a cohort sampled during active COVID-19. CDR3 loop: CASSIGQENSPLHF. In DNA form, the CDR3 reads TGTGCCAGTAGTATCGGACAGGAGAATTCACCCCTCCACTTT.